The subject of this entry is one T cell receptor (beta chain). Its antigen is as yet unknown. The data were obtained in a study of T-cell reconstitution after alpha-beta-depleted transplantation in children. Study-level results: The main origin of T-cell counts and diversity one year after transplant was newly produced T cells. Alpha-beta T cells about two months after transplant reportedly derived from several hundred expanded graft clones.

From germline, CDR1 is KGHSH and CDR2 LQKENI. The CDR3 extends over 18 amino acids. With 3 bases clipped from V and 0 bases from J, the junction kept 6 bases outside the gene matches. For TCRbeta, the library was prepared with unique molecular identifiers. MiXCR, run by TCRdb on the PCR reads, gives a single entry per CDR3 protein. Seen here are some 300,000 distinct CDR3 sequences, over 9% observed once, and the top ten hold just under 7.5%. This TCR was recovered from a boy in the first two years of life with acute myeloid leukemia, due to receive a stem cell transplant. V and J are TRBV18 and TRBJ2-1; TRBD2 agrees at 12 bases. The sample consisted of PBMCs, taken before TCRalphabeta/CD19-depleted stem cell transplant. The CDR3, as DNA: TGTGCCAGCTCACCCGGGACTAGCGGGTTAAGCTCCTACAATGAGCAGTTCTTC. This translates into CASSPGTSGLSSYNEQFF.